The 16 T cell receptor beta chains in this list originate from one sample, sequenced in a study of shared clonotypes between healthy human individuals. Here immunoSEQ multiplex PCR was the method, and the copy in TCRdb shows in-frame clones only, minus some. Of millions of clones listed, 90% to 95% are singletons. The sequenced material came from naive CD4+ T cells from PBMCs. Sample subset: CD45RA+ positively selected. These receptors originate from a man younger than 35 in good health. Some clones in this sample may be carry-over from other donors' samples.

The chain combines TRBV27 with TRBJ2-7; D remains ambiguous. Per germline, CDR1 MNHEY and CDR2 SMNVEV (reference sequence). The CDR3 length is 15 residues. Trimming pared 3 bases from V and 2 bases from J, leaving 14 bases between. Written as DNA, the CDR3 is TGTGCCAGCAGTTTTACTATGCCTCCCACCTACGAGCAGTACTTC. Translation gives CASSFTMPPTYEQYF.

The rearrangement uses TRBV10-3 and TRBJ2-1, with TRBD1 as a possible D gene (7 bases). The CDR3 consists of 12 residues. Trimming removed 6 bases from V and 7 bases from J, with 10 bases in between. Germline V gene sequence: CDR1 ENHRY, CDR2 SYGVKD. CDR3 nucleotide sequence: TGTGCCATCAGGCAGGGGGGAAATGAGCAGTTCTTC. This sequence encodes CAIRQGGNEQFF.

This chain connects TRBV7-9 to TRBJ1-1; the D gene is possibly TRBD1 (6 bases). The V gene's germline CDR1 is SEHNR and CDR2 FQNEAQ (reference sequence). V lost 3 bases to trimming and J lost 1 base, with 12 bases between them. CDR3 length equals 15 residues. The CDR3 DNA follows: TGTGCCAGCAGCTTCCTCAGGGGAGGGAACACTGAAGCTTTCTTT. Protein: CASSFLRGGNTEAFF.

CDR3: CASRKGLFAYNEQFF. CDR3 DNA sequence: TGTGCCAGCAGGAAGGGGCTTTTCGCCTACAATGAGCAGTTCTTC. The V and J genes are TRBV6-5 and TRBJ2-1, with D possibly being TRBD1 (5 bases). Germline V lookup: CDR1 MNHEY, CDR2 SVGAGI. The CDR3 has 15 residues. V was clipped by 6 bases and J by 2 bases, with 14 bases between them.

The J gene is TRBJ2-5, the V gene TRBV19, with D possibly TRBD1 on 6 matching bases. CDR3 length: 14 amino acids. Germline CDR1 is LNHDA and CDR2 is SQIVND (reference sequence). The V and J ends lost 4 bases and 4 bases respectively, with 13 bases between them. CDR3 sequence: CASSTLEDRETQYF. CDR3 in DNA: TGTGCCAGTAGTACGCTCGAGGACAGAGAGACCCAGTACTTC.

The chain combines TRBV15 with TRBJ1-2; D is undetermined. V lost 7 bases and J 7 bases, leaving 16 bases between the germline ends. Per germline, CDR1 LNHNV and CDR2 YYDKDF (reference sequence). The CDR3 totals 13 residues. The CDR3 nucleotides are TGTGCCACCAAAGAGGACCGGTGGGGTGGCTACACCTTC. This gives the protein CATKEDRWGGYTF.

CDR3 in DNA: TGTGCCAGCAGTTCCAACAGGGGGGGCAGCCGGAACACTGAAGCTTTCTTT. Translated: CASSSNRGGSRNTEAFF. J is TRBJ1-1 and V is TRBV28; 8 bases map to TRBD1. V dropped 4 bases and J dropped 1; count of bases not matched to a gene: 11. Germline CDR1 is MDHEN and CDR2 is SYDVKM. CDR3 length: 17 residues. Variable domain in full (rest from reference TRBV28 and TRBJ1-1): DVKVTQSSRYLVKRTGEKVFLECVQDMDHENMFWYRQDPGLGLRLIYFSYDVKMKEKGDIPEGYSVSREKKERFSLILESASTNQTSMYLCASSSNRGGSRNTEAFFGQGTRLTVV.

The rearrangement uses TRBV15 and TRBJ1-2; D unresolved. Germline-derived CDR1 and CDR2 are LNHNV and YYDKDF (reference sequence). Deletions cut 5 bases from V and 1 base from J, with 14 bases between. CDR3 length: 15 amino acids. The CDR3 region has the DNA TGTGCCACCAGCCGAAGGGTCGAGGTTAACTATGGCTACACCTTC. Protein: CATSRRVEVNYGYTF.

This chain links TRBV29-1 with TRBJ2-4; TRBD2 is a possible D gene (5 bases). Trimming took off 2 bases at V and 5 bases at J, with 16 bases between the two ends. The CDR3 is 15 amino acids. Germline assignment: CDR1 SQVTM and CDR2 ANQGSEA. CDR3 sequence reads: CSVEIARVGENIQYF. CDR3 sequence (DNA): TGCAGCGTTGAAATCGCGCGGGTAGGCGAAAACATTCAGTACTTC.

The chain is built from TRBV5-1 and TRBJ2-3, with a weak D call TRBD1 (5 bases). Germline loops: CDR1 SGHRS, CDR2 YFSETQ. CDR3 size: 16 residues. V was pared by 6 bases and J by 2 bases, with 19 bases between. CDR3 amino acids: CASTPLQTGNTDTQYF. In DNA form, the CDR3 reads TGCGCCAGCACCCCTCTCCAAACAGGAAACACAGATACGCAGTATTTT.

This sequence joins TRBV4-3 and TRBJ2-7; maybe TRBD2 (6 bases). Germline CDR1 is LGHNA and CDR2 is YSLEER. The CDR3 has 14 residues. V gave up 1 base and J gave up 7 bases, with 14 bases separating them. As DNA, the CDR3 is TGCGCCAGCAGCCAAGGGGGTGTTGCGGGGGAGCAGTACTTC. Translation gives CASSQGGVAGEQYF.

The chain uses TRBV12-2 and TRBJ1-1. TRBV12-2 is termed a pseudogene. The CDR3 spans 14 residues. The CDR3 reads CASRSSGRMTEAFF. The CDR3 nucleotides are TGTGCAAGTCGCTCCTCGGGACGGATGACGGAAGCTTTCTTT.

CDR3 sequence reads: CASSFPEGGEKLFF. DNA for the CDR3: TGTGCCAGCAGTTTTCCGGAGGGTGGGGAAAAACTGTTTTTT. The gene calls are TRBV28 and TRBJ1-4; D is unresolved. Trimming cost V 3 bases and J 8 bases, with 13 bases left between them. The CDR3 has 14 amino acids. Germline CDR1 reads MDHEN; CDR2 reads SYDVKM. Full variable domain (outside the CDR3, taken from reference TRBV28 and TRBJ1-4): DVKVTQSSRYLVKRTGEKVFLECVQDMDHENMFWYRQDPGLGLRLIYFSYDVKMKEKGDIPEGYSVSREKKERFSLILESASTNQTSMYLCASSFPEGGEKLFFGSGTQLSVL.

The V and J genes are TRBV4-3 and TRBJ2-7; no clear D. This CDR3 has 15 residues. CDR1 is LGHNA and CDR2 is YSLEER in the germline V gene. V lost 0 bases and J lost 3, with 12 bases in between. CDR3 sequence: CASSQEVQEYYEQYF. The CDR3 bases are TGCGCCAGCAGCCAAGAGGTTCAGGAGTACTACGAGCAGTACTTC.

The V gene is TRBV4-3, the J gene TRBJ2-1, with 9 bases aligning to TRBD2. Germline V CDR1 and CDR2: LGHNA, YSLEER. Unmatched junction bases numbered 5, after V lost 3 bases and J lost 2 bases. CDR3 length: 16 amino acids. The CDR3 DNA follows: TGCGCCAGCAGCCAGAGTGGCGGGAGGGCCTACAATGAGCAGTTCTTC. Its translation is CASSQSGGRAYNEQFF.

Notes on this clone: Other DNA sequences of this sample code for an identical CDR3. This chain joins TRBV11-3 and TRBJ1-1; D unclear. The CDR3 consists of 13 residues. Germline values: CDR1 SGHNT, CDR2 YENEEA. V gave up 0 bases and J gave up 5 bases, with 7 bases separating them. The CDR3, as DNA: TGTGCCAGCAGCTTAGAGCCGGGGACTGAAGCTTTCTTT. This translates into CASSLEPGTEAFF. The variable domain in full, with the rest retrieved from reference TRBV11-3 and TRBJ1-1, is EAGVVQSPRYKIIEKKQPVAFWCNPISGHNTLYWYLQNLGQGPELLIRYENEEAVDDSQLPKDRFSAERLKGVDSTLKIQPAELGDSAVYLCASSLEPGTEAFFGQGTRLTVV.